The rows below give T cell receptor beta chains drawn from one sample of a study of T cell clusters in autoimmune cytopenias. TCRdb re-called the multiplex PCR reads; every CDR3 protein appears as one record, without DNA. In all, the sample yields roughly 8,200 distinct CDR3 sequences. The sequencing sample was made of peripheral blood. The receptors come from a human donor with an autoimmune cytopenia or autoimmune hepatitis (not recorded which). Both conserved end residues are part of each CDR3. The order of the fields is V gene, clone size, J gene, CDR3 protein. Size values are once, few and many counts, or a class for expanded clones, and some rows have none.

TRBV7-2	.	TRBJ2-3	CASSSPHTQYF
TRBV5-1	.	TRBJ2-1	CASSTLTVGSYNEQFF
TRBV6-5	.	TRBJ2-7	CASSYLGLASSYEQYF
TRBV29-1	medium-sized	TRBJ2-1	CSAAQVIDNEQFF
TRBV7-6	medium-sized	TRBJ2-7	CASSEGALSYEQYF
TRBV5-3	.	TRBJ2-1	CARSLRAGGNEQFF
TRBV19	.	TRBJ1-2	CASKQPGHYGYTF
TRBV5-6	.	TRBJ2-3	CASSLGRVDTQYF
TRBV18	.	TRBJ2-2	CASSQGLAGDTGELFF
TRBV29-1	medium-sized	TRBJ1-1	CSAGQGAVNTEAFF